Listed below are T cell receptor beta chains from one sample, sequenced in a study of spatial heterogeneity in lung cancer. MiXCR was run by TCRdb on the 5' RACE reads, yielding one entry per CDR3 protein. The sample lists 40,000 to 50,000 distinct CDR3 sequences; around 13% were seen once. This sample comprised PBMCs, obtained at surgery. The receptors were gathered from a male donor with early-stage non-small cell lung cancer. Each CDR3 is given with its conserved first and last residue. D genes are given only for firm matches. Clone sizes are given selectively: once, few, many, or a class where the clone is expanded.

d_gene: NA
j_gene: TRBJ2-3
abundance: few
v_gene: TRBV4-3
CDR3nt: TGCGCCAGCAGCCAAGAATGGCGAGGGCCGGGCACAGATACGCAGTATTTT
CDR3aa: CASSQEWRGPGTDTQYF

d_gene: TRBD2
j_gene: TRBJ2-7
abundance: NA
v_gene: TRBV2
CDR3nt: TGTGCCAGCAGTGGGGGGATACTAGCGGGAGCCGACTACGAGCAGTACTTC
CDR3aa: CASSGGILAGADYEQYF

d_gene: TRBD2
j_gene: TRBJ2-2
abundance: NA
v_gene: TRBV29-1
CDR3nt: TGCAGCATTTCCCTGGGGGGGACCGGGGAGCTGTTTTTT
CDR3aa: CSISLGGTGELFF

d_gene: TRBD1
j_gene: TRBJ2-7
abundance: many
v_gene: TRBV10-3
CDR3nt: TGTGCCATCAGTGGCCCCGGACAGGGTGGGTACGAGCAGTACTTC
CDR3aa: CAISGPGQGGYEQYF

d_gene: NA
j_gene: TRBJ1-5
abundance: NA
v_gene: TRBV20-1
CDR3nt: TGCAGTGCTAGTGTGCTGGAGAATCAGCCCCAGCATTTT
CDR3aa: CSASVLENQPQHF

d_gene: NA
j_gene: TRBJ2-7
abundance: NA
v_gene: TRBV29-1
CDR3nt: TGCAGCATTGACGGCTATAGCGAGCAGTACTTC
CDR3aa: CSIDGYSEQYF

d_gene: NA
j_gene: TRBJ2-1
abundance: many
v_gene: TRBV9
CDR3nt: TGTGCCAGCAGCGTTGGGACTGGTTGGGAGCAGTTCTTC
CDR3aa: CASSVGTGWEQFF

d_gene: TRBD1
j_gene: TRBJ1-5
abundance: many
v_gene: TRBV20-1
CDR3nt: TGCAGTGCCTTCACGTGGACAGGCTTCAATCAGCCCCAGCATTTT
CDR3aa: CSAFTWTGFNQPQHF

d_gene: TRBD1
j_gene: TRBJ2-3
abundance: many
v_gene: TRBV10-3
CDR3nt: TGTGCCATCACCCGAGGGACAGGGGTAACAGATACGCAGTATTTT
CDR3aa: CAITRGTGVTDTQYF

d_gene: NA
j_gene: TRBJ1-1
abundance: NA
v_gene: TRBV7-2
CDR3nt: TGTGCCAGCAGCTTAACGGGGTTGAACACTGAAGCTTTCTTT
CDR3aa: CASSLTGLNTEAFF

d_gene: TRBD1
j_gene: TRBJ2-2
abundance: NA
v_gene: TRBV3-1
CDR3nt: TGTGCCAGCAGCCAAGATGGGACAGGGAAACGGGAGCTGTTTTTT
CDR3aa: CASSQDGTGKRELFF

d_gene: NA
j_gene: TRBJ1-1
abundance: many
v_gene: TRBV7-2
CDR3nt: TGTGCCAGCAGCTTAGTAGGGTTTGCTGAAGCTTTCTTT
CDR3aa: CASSLVGFAEAFF

d_gene: TRBD1
j_gene: TRBJ1-6
abundance: few
v_gene: TRBV4-1
CDR3nt: TGCGCCAGCAGCCAGTACGGGGACAGTTTGAATTCACCCCTCCACTTT
CDR3aa: CASSQYGDSLNSPLHF

d_gene: TRBD1
j_gene: TRBJ1-5
abundance: many
v_gene: TRBV18
CDR3nt: TGTGCCAGCTCACCACCGTTGGGACAGGGAAGTCAGCCCCAGCATTTT
CDR3aa: CASSPPLGQGSQPQHF

d_gene: NA
j_gene: TRBJ1-5
abundance: few
v_gene: TRBV12-3/TRBV12-4
CDR3nt: TGTGCCAGCAGTTTCGGAAGGGGGTGGCAGCCCCAGCATTTT
CDR3aa: CASSFGRGWQPQHF

d_gene: NA
j_gene: TRBJ2-1
abundance: few
v_gene: TRBV3-1
CDR3nt: TGTGCCAGCAGCCCCTGGACAGATGAGCAGTTCTTC
CDR3aa: CASSPWTDEQFF

d_gene: NA
j_gene: TRBJ1-2
abundance: NA
v_gene: TRBV20-1
CDR3nt: TGCAGTGCTATCCCCCTCGAGAGGGACTATAACTATGGCTACACCTTC
CDR3aa: CSAIPLERDYNYGYTF

d_gene: TRBD2
j_gene: TRBJ2-3
abundance: many
v_gene: TRBV4-1
CDR3nt: TGCGCCAGCAGCCAAGTACGGCTAGCGGGGGGGAGTAGCACAGATACGCAGTATTTT
CDR3aa: CASSQVRLAGGSSTDTQYF

d_gene: NA
j_gene: TRBJ2-3
abundance: many
v_gene: TRBV29-1
CDR3nt: TGCAGCGTTGTGGCGGGTAAGGGGACCACAGATACGCAGTATTTT
CDR3aa: CSVVAGKGTTDTQYF

d_gene: NA
j_gene: TRBJ2-2
abundance: few
v_gene: TRBV6-2/TRBV6-3
CDR3nt: TGTGCCAGCAGTTACTCGGCCAGGGCGGCCGGGGAGCTGTTTTTT
CDR3aa: CASSYSARAAGELFF

d_gene: TRBD2
j_gene: TRBJ2-1
abundance: NA
v_gene: TRBV6-1
CDR3nt: TGTGCCAGCACCCTCCCTAGCGGGGAATACAATGAGCAGTTCTTC
CDR3aa: CASTLPSGEYNEQFF

d_gene: TRBD1
j_gene: TRBJ2-3
abundance: NA
v_gene: TRBV6-5
CDR3nt: TGTGCCAGCAGTTACGAGGGGACAGGGGTCGATACGCAGTATTTT
CDR3aa: CASSYEGTGVDTQYF

d_gene: NA
j_gene: TRBJ1-5
abundance: few
v_gene: TRBV28
CDR3nt: TGTGCCTCGGCCAATAGGGGTGACAATCAGCCCCAGCATTTT
CDR3aa: CASANRGDNQPQHF

d_gene: NA
j_gene: TRBJ1-2
abundance: few
v_gene: TRBV6-5
CDR3nt: TGTGCCAGCAGTGTAGGGGCATTAGCTAACTATGGCTACACCTTC
CDR3aa: CASSVGALANYGYTF

d_gene: TRBD1
j_gene: TRBJ1-5
abundance: many
v_gene: TRBV10-3
CDR3nt: TGTGCCATCAGGGGACAGGGGGCAAGTCAGCCCCAGCATTTT
CDR3aa: CAIRGQGASQPQHF

d_gene: NA
j_gene: TRBJ2-5
abundance: many
v_gene: TRBV7-2
CDR3nt: TGTGCCAGCAGCTATCCAGGGACCCAGTACTTC
CDR3aa: CASSYPGTQYF

d_gene: NA
j_gene: TRBJ1-6
abundance: few
v_gene: TRBV7-6
CDR3nt: TGTGCCAGCAGCTCAGAGCTAAGCTCCTATAATTCACCCCTCCACTTT
CDR3aa: CASSSELSSYNSPLHF

d_gene: NA
j_gene: TRBJ1-2
abundance: NA
v_gene: TRBV6-1
CDR3nt: TGTGCCAGCACTCAGGATAACTATGGCTACACCTTC
CDR3aa: CASTQDNYGYTF

d_gene: NA
j_gene: TRBJ1-4
abundance: NA
v_gene: TRBV10-3
CDR3nt: TGTGCCATCAGTGACAGGGGAACTAATGAAAAACTGTTTTTT
CDR3aa: CAISDRGTNEKLFF

d_gene: NA
j_gene: TRBJ2-5
abundance: few
v_gene: TRBV6-5
CDR3nt: TGTGCCAGCAGGCCAACAGGGAACCAAGAGACCCAGTACTTC
CDR3aa: CASRPTGNQETQYF

d_gene: NA
j_gene: TRBJ1-3
abundance: NA
v_gene: TRBV6-2/TRBV6-3
CDR3nt: TGTGCCAGCAGTTACTCGACTGGAAACACCATATATTTT
CDR3aa: CASSYSTGNTIYF

d_gene: NA
j_gene: TRBJ2-7
abundance: many
v_gene: TRBV5-6
CDR3nt: TGTGCCAGCAGCATAACCTCAGGGGAGGAGGAGCAGTACTTC
CDR3aa: CASSITSGEEEQYF

d_gene: NA
j_gene: TRBJ2-2
abundance: few
v_gene: TRBV27
CDR3nt: TGTGCCAGCAGTTTCGGAGGGGCCCGGGAGCTGTTTTTT
CDR3aa: CASSFGGARELFF

d_gene: NA
j_gene: TRBJ2-7
abundance: many
v_gene: TRBV2
CDR3nt: TGTGCCAGCAGGGGAACCTTTTCCTACGAGCAGTACTTC
CDR3aa: CASRGTFSYEQYF

d_gene: TRBD1
j_gene: TRBJ2-5
abundance: NA
v_gene: TRBV28
CDR3nt: TGTGCCAGCAGTTCTTCAGGGGGCCTTGTAGAGACCCAGTACTTC
CDR3aa: CASSSSGGLVETQYF

d_gene: TRBD2
j_gene: TRBJ2-7
abundance: many
v_gene: TRBV4-2
CDR3nt: TGTGCCAGCAGCCAAGTGGGACTAGAGCAGTACTTC
CDR3aa: CASSQVGLEQYF

d_gene: TRBD2
j_gene: TRBJ2-3
abundance: many
v_gene: TRBV3-1
CDR3nt: TGTGCCAGCAGCCCGGTACTAGCGGGGGAAGATACGCAGTATTTT
CDR3aa: CASSPVLAGEDTQYF

d_gene: NA
j_gene: TRBJ2-7
abundance: NA
v_gene: TRBV7-6
CDR3nt: TGTGCCAGCAGCTTCGGGGAAGTGGACGAGCAGTACTTC
CDR3aa: CASSFGEVDEQYF

d_gene: NA
j_gene: TRBJ2-7
abundance: few
v_gene: TRBV10-3
CDR3nt: TGTGCCATCAGTGACAGACACGCGAGCTCCTACGAGCAGTACTTC
CDR3aa: CAISDRHASSYEQYF

d_gene: TRBD2
j_gene: TRBJ2-1
abundance: NA
v_gene: TRBV7-2
CDR3nt: TGTGCCAGCAGCTCCGGACTAGCATACGATGAGCAGTTCTTC
CDR3aa: CASSSGLAYDEQFF

d_gene: NA
j_gene: TRBJ1-2
abundance: few
v_gene: TRBV28
CDR3nt: TGTGCCAGCAGTACCCCCGGGGGGGTTAACTATGGCTACACCTTC
CDR3aa: CASSTPGGVNYGYTF